This T cell receptor beta chain was obtained from a study of radiation and T cells in renal cell carcinoma (dated by TCRdb to about 2020). Background for the entire study: A total of fewer than 55 samples underwent TCR beta sequencing, made up of roughly 26 tumors and some 27 peripheral blood samples. The last blood draw happened 4 weeks after radiation, timed to coincide with nephrectomy. Across all 50 or so samples, several million unique CDR3 nucleotide sequences, encoding 2,658,974 unique CDR3 amino acid sequences, were identified. Overall results and qualifications from the work: Blood repertoire dynamics were not followed beyond 4 weeks after treatment. Top tumor clonotypes rose in blood from baseline to 2 weeks post-radiation, then contracted by 4 weeks, suggesting transient expansion of tumor-resident clones. Effects of radiation dose or scheduling on the TCR repertoire could not be addressed with the single-armed trial design. Because pretreatment tumor biopsies were not available, the baseline intratumoral presence of clonotypes could not be determined.

The CDR3 measures 13 amino acids from cysteine to phenylalanine. Just CDR3 DNA is preserved here, 39 bases in frame from base 1. V loses 4 bases of germline sequence and J loses 0 bases, and the interval between the two ends is 9 bases. The germline V gene sets CDR1 to SQVTM and CDR2 to ANQGSEA. This clone was counted between two and nine times. Its antigen is not yet known. No clone much larger than this one lies a single base away; base qualities are absent. Reading the label with the study, this specimen's time point is: blood 4 weeks post-SBRT, at nephrectomy. The meaning of the sample's treatment or condition label: 15 Gy SBRT to primary tumor, nephrectomy 4 weeks later. The samples were obtained from a clinical trial, where primary renal cell carcinomas were treated with 15 Gy stereotactic body radiation therapy and then removed by nephrectomy 4 weeks afterward. Serial peripheral blood from radiation-treated patients was sampled at baseline, 2 weeks and 4 weeks after SBRT to track tumor-enriched clonotypes. Renal cell carcinoma with clear cell pathology was present in all patients. Genomic DNA for TCR sequencing was prepared using the QIAamp DNA Blood Mini Kit (Qiagen). Only samples passing all quality control checks were included in the analyses.

Following the manufacturer's recommendations, the immunoSEQ kit was used to generate TCR beta libraries from genomic DNA. Library preparation used a first multiplex PCR with proprietary primers, then a second PCR adding unique barcodes, with bead cleanups after each round. Each sample batch included a kit-provided positive control reaction and a negative control reaction. The final libraries were assessed on an Agilent 4200 TapeStation D1000 ScreenTape, pooled by volume, and quantified by qPCR. Sequencing ran on an Illumina NextSeq500 with a MidOutput 150-cycle cartridge, using 156 Read1 and 15 Index1 cycles with kit custom primers. The pooled library was loaded at about 0.96 pM, and roughly 18% PhiX control was spiked in. In the source study's methods: Vendor-processed data were analyzed in R, and a clonotype was defined as all T cells sharing the same CDR3 nucleotide sequence. For clone abundance analyses, frequencies were normalized to the 10,000 most abundant clones in each sample. Public T cell clones, which averaged fewer than five per sample, were removed prior to analysis. An abundance difference of at least 32-fold between compartments was the criterion for calling clonotypes tumor-enriched or baseline blood-enriched. A beta-binomial differential abundance model was used to identify clonotypes that expanded or contracted between blood time points. The Baroni-Urbani and Buser coefficient was used to measure tumor-blood repertoire similarity, and groups were compared with two-tailed Wilcoxon tests in R. This immuneACCESS table, as held by TCRdb, lists in-frame sequences with V and J called but not all clones. Of the missing ones, under half trace to an unresolved V gene in checked studies; the others have no known cause. V and J calls and clone size are as listed in that table; D and trimming were resolved from the DNA. The sample table shows approximately 83,000 clones, and over 80% are seen once. Together, the top ten hold roughly a tenth of the sample.

Sample: blood, taken from a patient whose treatment included radiotherapy and nephrectomy. The source of this sequence is a man in his fifties with renal cell carcinoma. The sequence joins TRBV29-1 to TRBJ1-1; no D gene is confidently identified. The nucleotide sequence is TGCAGCGTTGCAAGGGAGTTGAACACTGAAGCTTTCTTT. It is translated as CSVARELNTEAFF.